This entry is about one T cell receptor (beta chain). Antigen unknown. The source of the sample is a study of blood T cells in healthy people across ages. Broader study findings: Researchers deemed the diversity estimates from one million T cells underestimates. In the absence of known donor CMV status, changes in expanded clonotypes were possibly confounded. The unsorted PBMCs prevented any conclusive comparison of naive versus antigen-experienced cells.

Using a J-beta primer mix together with a sample-barcoded 5' primer, a second PCR was run for roughly 6 to 12 cycles. TCRdb itself ran the 5' RACE reads through MiXCR, one entry per CDR3 protein. The table shows fewer than 2 million distinct CDR3 sequences, with more than 35% occurring only once. Looked up from germline, CDR1 is SNHLY and CDR2 is FYNNEI. This CDR3 contains 14 residues. Trimming stripped 8 bases from V and 2 bases from J, with 16 bases between. J is TRBJ2-7 and V is TRBV2; D gene ambiguous. The TCR was taken from a human donor in good health. The sequenced sample consisted of blood. CDR3 in amino acids: CASRNRQNTYEQYF. CDR3 coding DNA: TGTGCCAGCCGTAATCGGCAAAATACCTACGAGCAGTACTTC.